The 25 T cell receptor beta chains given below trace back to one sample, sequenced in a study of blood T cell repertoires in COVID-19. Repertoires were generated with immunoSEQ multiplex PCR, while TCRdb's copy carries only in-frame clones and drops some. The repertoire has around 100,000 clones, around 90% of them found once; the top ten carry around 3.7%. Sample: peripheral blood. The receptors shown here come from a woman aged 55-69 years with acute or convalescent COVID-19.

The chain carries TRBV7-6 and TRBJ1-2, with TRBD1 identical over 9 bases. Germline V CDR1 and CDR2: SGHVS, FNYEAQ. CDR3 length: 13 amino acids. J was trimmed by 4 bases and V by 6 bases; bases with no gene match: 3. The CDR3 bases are TGTGCCAGCAGTCCGGGACAGGGCTATGGCTACACCTTC. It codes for CASSPGQGYGYTF. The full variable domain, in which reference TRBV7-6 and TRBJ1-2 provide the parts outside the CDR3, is GAGVSQSPRYKVTKRGQDVALRCDPISGHVSLYWYRQALGQGPEFLTYFNYEAQQDKSGLPNDRFSAERPEGSISTLTIQRTEQRDSAMYRCASSPGQGYGYTFGSGTRLTVV.

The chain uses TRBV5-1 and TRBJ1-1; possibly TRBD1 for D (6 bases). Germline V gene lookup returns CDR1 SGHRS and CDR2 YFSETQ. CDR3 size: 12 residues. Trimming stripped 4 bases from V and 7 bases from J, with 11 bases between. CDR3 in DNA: TGCGCCAGCAGCCTTGGACAGTTTGAAGCTTTCTTT. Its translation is CASSLGQFEAFF.

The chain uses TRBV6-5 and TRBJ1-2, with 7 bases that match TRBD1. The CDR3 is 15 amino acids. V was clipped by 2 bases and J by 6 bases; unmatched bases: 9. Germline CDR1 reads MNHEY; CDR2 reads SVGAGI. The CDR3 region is CASSYSQGVTDGYTF. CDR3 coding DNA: TGTGCCAGCAGTTACAGTCAGGGGGTAACGGATGGCTACACCTTC.

The CDR3 spells CSVTHGGGSYGYTF. The CDR3 region has the DNA TGCAGCGTTACCCACGGGGGGGGATCCTATGGCTACACCTTC. The chain employs TRBV29-1 and TRBJ1-2; the D gene is possibly TRBD1 (5 bases). The germline CDR1 and CDR2 sequences are SQVTM and ANQGSEA. The CDR3 extends over 14 amino acids. V shed 5 bases and J shed 4 bases, with 17 bases lying between them.

CDR3 in DNA: TGTGCCAGCAGCTCCTCGGGACTTCCAGATACGCAGTATTTT. It specifies CASSSSGLPDTQYF. J is TRBJ2-3 and V is TRBV9; D possibly corresponds to TRBD2 (6 bases). Germline V gene lookup returns CDR1 SGDLS and CDR2 YYNGEE. V dropped 4 bases and J dropped 4 bases, with 13 bases sitting between them. The CDR3 is made up of 14 amino acids.

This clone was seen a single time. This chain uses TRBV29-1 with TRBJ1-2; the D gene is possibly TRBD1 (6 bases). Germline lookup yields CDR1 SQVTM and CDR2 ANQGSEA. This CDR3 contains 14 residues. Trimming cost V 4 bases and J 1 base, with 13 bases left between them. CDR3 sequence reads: CSVAGTTRNYGYTF. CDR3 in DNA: TGCAGCGTTGCGGGGACAACCCGTAACTATGGCTACACCTTC.

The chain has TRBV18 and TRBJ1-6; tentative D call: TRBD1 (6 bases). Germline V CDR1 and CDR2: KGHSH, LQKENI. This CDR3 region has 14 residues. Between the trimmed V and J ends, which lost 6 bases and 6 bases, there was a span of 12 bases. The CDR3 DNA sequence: TGTGCCAGCTCGCTCCAGGGGTCTAATTCACCCCTCCACTTT. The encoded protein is CASSLQGSNSPLHF.

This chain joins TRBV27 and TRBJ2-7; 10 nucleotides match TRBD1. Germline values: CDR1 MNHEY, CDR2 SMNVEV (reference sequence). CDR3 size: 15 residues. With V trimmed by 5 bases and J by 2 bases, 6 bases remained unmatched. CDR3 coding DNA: TGTGCCAGCAGTAAATCCGGGACAGGGGCCTACGAGCAGTACTTC. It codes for CASSKSGTGAYEQYF.

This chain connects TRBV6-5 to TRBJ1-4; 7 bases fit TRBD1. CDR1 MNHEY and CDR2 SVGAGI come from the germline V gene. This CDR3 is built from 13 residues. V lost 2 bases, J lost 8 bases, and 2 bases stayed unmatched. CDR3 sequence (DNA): TGTGCCAGCAGTTACAGGGGGCGGGAAAAACTGTTTTTT. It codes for CASSYRGREKLFF.

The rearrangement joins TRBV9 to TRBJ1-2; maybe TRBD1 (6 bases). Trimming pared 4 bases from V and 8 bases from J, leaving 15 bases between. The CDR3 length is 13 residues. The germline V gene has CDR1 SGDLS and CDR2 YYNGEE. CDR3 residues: CASSPRDTGGYTF. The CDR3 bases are TGTGCCAGCAGCCCGAGGGACACGGGGGGCTACACCTTC.

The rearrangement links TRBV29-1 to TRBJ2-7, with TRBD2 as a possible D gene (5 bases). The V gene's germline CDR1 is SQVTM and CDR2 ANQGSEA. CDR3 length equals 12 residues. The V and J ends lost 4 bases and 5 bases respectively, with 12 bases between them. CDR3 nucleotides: TGCAGCGTTGTAGACGGGAACCACGAGCAGTACTTC. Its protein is CSVVDGNHEQYF.

CDR3 DNA: TGTGCCAGCAGTGAAAGGGGTGGGGAGACCCAGTACTTC. Protein product: CASSERGGETQYF. V is TRBV6-1 and J is TRBJ2-5; the D gene is possibly TRBD1 (5 bases). The CDR3 has 13 residues. The V gene's germline CDR1 is MNHNS and CDR2 SASEGT. Trimming stripped 2 bases from V and 5 bases from J, with 9 bases between.

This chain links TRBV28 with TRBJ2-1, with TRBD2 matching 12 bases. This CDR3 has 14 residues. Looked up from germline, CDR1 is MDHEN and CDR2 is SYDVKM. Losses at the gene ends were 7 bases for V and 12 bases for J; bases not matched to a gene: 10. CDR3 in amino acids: CASTLAGGPRGQFF. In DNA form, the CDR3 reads TGTGCCAGCACCCTAGCGGGAGGGCCGCGGGGGCAGTTCTTC.

This CDR3 is CASSQTGATEAFF. The DNA of the CDR3 is TGTGCCAGCAGCCAGACGGGAGCCACTGAAGCTTTCTTT. The genes are TRBV3-1 (or the pseudogene TRBV3-2) and TRBJ1-1; D is unclear. This CDR3 comprises 13 residues. Germline lookup yields CDR1 LGHDT and CDR2 YNNKEL (reference sequence). The germline V and J ends were trimmed by 3 bases and 4 bases, with 9 bases remaining between them.

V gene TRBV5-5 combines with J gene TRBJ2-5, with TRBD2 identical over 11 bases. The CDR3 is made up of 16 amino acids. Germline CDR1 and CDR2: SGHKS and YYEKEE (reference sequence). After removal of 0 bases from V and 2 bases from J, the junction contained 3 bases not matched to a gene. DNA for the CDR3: TGTGCCAGCAGCTTGGACGCTAGCGGGAGGCAAGAGACCCAGTACTTC. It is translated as CASSLDASGRQETQYF.

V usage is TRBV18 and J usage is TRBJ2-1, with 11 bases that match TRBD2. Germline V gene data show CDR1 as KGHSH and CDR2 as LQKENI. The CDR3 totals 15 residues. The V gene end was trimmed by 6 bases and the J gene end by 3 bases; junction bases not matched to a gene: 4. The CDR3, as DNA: TGTGCCAGCTCGCGCACTAGCGGGGGCTACAATGAGCAGTTCTTC. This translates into CASSRTSGGYNEQFF.

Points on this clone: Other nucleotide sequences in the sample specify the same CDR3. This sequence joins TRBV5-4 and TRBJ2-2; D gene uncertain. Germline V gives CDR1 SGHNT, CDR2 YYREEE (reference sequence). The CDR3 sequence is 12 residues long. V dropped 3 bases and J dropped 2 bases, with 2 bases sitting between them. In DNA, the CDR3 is TGTGCCAGCAGCTCAAACACCGGGGAGCTGTTTTTT. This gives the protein CASSSNTGELFF.

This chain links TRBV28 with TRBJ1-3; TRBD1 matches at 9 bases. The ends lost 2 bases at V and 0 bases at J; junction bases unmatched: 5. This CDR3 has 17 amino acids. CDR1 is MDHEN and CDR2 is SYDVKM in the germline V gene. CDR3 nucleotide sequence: TGTGCCAGCAGTTTACTCGGGACAGGGTCCTCTGGAAACACCATATATTTT. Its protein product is CASSLLGTGSSGNTIYF.

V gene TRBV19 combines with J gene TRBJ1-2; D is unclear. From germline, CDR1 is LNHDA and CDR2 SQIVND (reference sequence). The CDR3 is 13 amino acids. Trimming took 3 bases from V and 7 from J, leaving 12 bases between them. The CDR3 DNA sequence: TGTGCCAGTAGTATTGTCCCCACGGGTGGCTACACCTTC. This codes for CASSIVPTGGYTF.

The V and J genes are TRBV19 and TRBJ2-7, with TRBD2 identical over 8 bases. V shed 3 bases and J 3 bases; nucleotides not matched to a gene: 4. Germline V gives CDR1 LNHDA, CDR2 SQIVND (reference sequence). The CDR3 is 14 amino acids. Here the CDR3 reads CASSIEAGDYEQYF. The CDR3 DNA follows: TGTGCCAGTAGTATCGAAGCGGGGGACTACGAGCAGTACTTC.

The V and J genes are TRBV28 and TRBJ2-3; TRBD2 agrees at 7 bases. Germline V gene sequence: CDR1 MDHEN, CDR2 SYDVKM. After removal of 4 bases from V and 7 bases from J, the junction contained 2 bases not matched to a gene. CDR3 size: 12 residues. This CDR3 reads CASSWGGYTQYF. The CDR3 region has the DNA TGTGCCAGCAGTTGGGGGGGGTATACGCAGTATTTT.

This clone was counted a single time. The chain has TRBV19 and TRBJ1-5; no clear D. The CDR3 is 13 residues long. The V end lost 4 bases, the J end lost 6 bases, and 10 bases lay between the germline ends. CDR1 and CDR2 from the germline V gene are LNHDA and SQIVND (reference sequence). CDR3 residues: CASSTGSSQPQHF. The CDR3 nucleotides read TGTGCCAGTAGTACGGGTAGTAGTCAGCCCCAGCATTTT.

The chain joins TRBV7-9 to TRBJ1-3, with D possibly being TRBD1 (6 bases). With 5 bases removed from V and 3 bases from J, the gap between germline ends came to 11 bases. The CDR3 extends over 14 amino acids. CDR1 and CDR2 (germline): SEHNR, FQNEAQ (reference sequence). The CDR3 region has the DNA TGTGCCAGCAGCCTCGGGACACTTGGAAACACCATATATTTT. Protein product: CASSLGTLGNTIYF.

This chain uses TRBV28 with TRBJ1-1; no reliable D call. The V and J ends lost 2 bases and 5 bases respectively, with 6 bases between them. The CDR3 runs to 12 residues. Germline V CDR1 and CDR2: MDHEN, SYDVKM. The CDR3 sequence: CASSLEGTEAFF. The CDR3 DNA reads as TGTGCCAGCAGTTTAGAGGGAACTGAAGCTTTCTTT.

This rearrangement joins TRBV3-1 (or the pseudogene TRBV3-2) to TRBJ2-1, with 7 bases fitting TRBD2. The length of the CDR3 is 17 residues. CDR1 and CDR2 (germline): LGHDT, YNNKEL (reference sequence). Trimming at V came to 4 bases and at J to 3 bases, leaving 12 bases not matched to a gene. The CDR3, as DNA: TGTGCCAGCAGCCCTCAAGGGAGGGACGGAGTCTACAATGAGCAGTTCTTC. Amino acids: CASSPQGRDGVYNEQFF.